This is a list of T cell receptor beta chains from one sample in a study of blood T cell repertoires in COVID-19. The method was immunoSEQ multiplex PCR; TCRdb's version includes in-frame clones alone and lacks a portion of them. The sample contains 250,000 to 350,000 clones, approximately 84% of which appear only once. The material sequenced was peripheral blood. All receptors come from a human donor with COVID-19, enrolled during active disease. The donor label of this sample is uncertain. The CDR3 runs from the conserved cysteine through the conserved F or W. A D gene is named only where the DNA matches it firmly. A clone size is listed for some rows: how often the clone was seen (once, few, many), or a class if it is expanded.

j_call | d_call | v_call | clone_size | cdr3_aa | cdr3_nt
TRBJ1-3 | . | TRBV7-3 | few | CASSLLPGYSGNTIYF | TGTGCCAGCAGCTTATTGCCAGGCTACTCTGGAAACACCATATATTTT
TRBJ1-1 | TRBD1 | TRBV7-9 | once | CASSFDRAEAFF | TGTGCCAGCAGCTTTGACAGGGCCGAAGCTTTCTTT
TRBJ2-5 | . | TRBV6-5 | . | CASTPTGIETQYF | TGTGCCAGCACCCCGACAGGAATAGAGACCCAGTACTTC
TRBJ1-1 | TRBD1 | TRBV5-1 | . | CASSIRDRGSEAFF | TGCGCCAGCAGCATCCGGGACAGGGGATCTGAAGCTTTCTTT
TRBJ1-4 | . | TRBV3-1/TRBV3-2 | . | CASSQTTGNREKLFF | TGTGCCAGCAGCCAAACAACAGGGAACCGTGAAAAACTGTTTTTT
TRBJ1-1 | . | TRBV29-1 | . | CSAVGGGRTEAFF | TGCAGCGCCGTAGGCGGGGGGCGTACTGAAGCTTTCTTT
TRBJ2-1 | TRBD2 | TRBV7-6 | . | CASSLKVTSGPRHNEQFF | TGTGCCAGCAGCTTAAAGGTGACTAGCGGGCCTCGACACAATGAGCAGTTCTTC
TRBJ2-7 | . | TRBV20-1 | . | CSPLREYEQYF | TGCAGCCCCTTGCGAGAGTACGAGCAGTACTTC
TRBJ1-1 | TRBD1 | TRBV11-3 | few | CASSPGTGNTEAFF | TGTGCCAGCAGCCCGGGGACAGGGAACACTGAAGCTTTCTTT
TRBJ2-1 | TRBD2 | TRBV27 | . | CATGGLAGDNEQFF | TGTGCCACAGGAGGACTAGCGGGAGATAATGAGCAGTTCTTC
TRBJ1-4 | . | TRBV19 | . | CASSIPRGGANEKLFF | TGTGCCAGTAGTATACCCCGGGGAGGGGCTAATGAAAAACTGTTTTTT
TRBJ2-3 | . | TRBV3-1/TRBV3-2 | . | CASSSTYTDTQYF | TGTGCCAGCAGTAGCACCTACACAGATACGCAGTATTTT
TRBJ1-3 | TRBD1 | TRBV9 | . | CASSSGTGAGNTIYF | TGTGCCAGCAGCTCCGGGACAGGAGCAGGAAACACCATATATTTT
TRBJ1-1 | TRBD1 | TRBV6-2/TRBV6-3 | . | CASSKAGQGGTEAFF | TGTGCCAGCAGTAAAGCGGGACAGGGAGGCACTGAAGCTTTCTTT
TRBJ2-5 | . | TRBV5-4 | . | CASSYPGEETQYF | TGTGCCAGCTCCTACCCGGGGGAGGAGACCCAGTACTTC
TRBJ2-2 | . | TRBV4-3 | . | CASSPAGSARGNTGELFF | TGCGCCAGCAGCCCTGCCGGGAGCGCCAGAGGGAACACCGGGGAGCTGTTTTTT
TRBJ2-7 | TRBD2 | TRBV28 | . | CASSPPPAGVHEQYF | TGTGCCAGCAGTCCTCCCCCAGCGGGAGTCCACGAGCAGTACTTC
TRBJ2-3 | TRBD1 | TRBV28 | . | CASRSRRQGAIDTQYF | TGTGCCAGCCGCTCGAGAAGACAGGGGGCTATCGATACGCAGTATTTT
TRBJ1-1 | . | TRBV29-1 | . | CSVRRANTEAFF | TGCAGCGTTCGCAGGGCGAACACTGAAGCTTTCTTT
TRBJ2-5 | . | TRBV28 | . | CASSLRGSIPQETQYF | TGTGCCAGCAGTTTACGGGGATCCATTCCACAAGAGACCCAGTACTTC
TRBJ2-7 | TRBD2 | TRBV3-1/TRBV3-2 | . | CASSQGAGGPHEQYF | TGTGCCAGCAGCCAAGGGGCGGGAGGGCCTCACGAGCAGTACTTC
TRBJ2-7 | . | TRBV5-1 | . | CASSSPGGYEQYF | TGCGCCAGCAGCAGCCCCGGGGGCTACGAGCAGTACTTC
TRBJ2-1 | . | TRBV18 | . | CASSPPEGYAKEQFF | TGTGCCAGCTCACCACCGGAGGGATATGCAAAGGAGCAGTTCTTC
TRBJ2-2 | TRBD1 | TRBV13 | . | CASSRKTGGAGELFF | TGTGCCAGCAGCCGGAAGACAGGGGGCGCGGGGGAGCTGTTTTTT
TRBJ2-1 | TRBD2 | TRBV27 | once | CASSYLAGVWANEQFF | TGTGCCAGCAGTTACCTAGCGGGAGTGTGGGCGAATGAGCAGTTCTTC
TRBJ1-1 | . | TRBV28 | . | CASISDRLNTEAFF | TGTGCCAGCATCTCCGACAGGCTGAACACTGAAGCTTTCTTT
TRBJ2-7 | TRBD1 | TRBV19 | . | CASSPTGVVGSYEQYF | TGTGCCAGTAGCCCTACAGGGGTTGTGGGGTCCTACGAGCAGTACTTC
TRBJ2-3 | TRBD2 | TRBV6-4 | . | CASSEGLAGGSDTQYF | TGTGCCAGCAGTGAGGGGCTAGCGGGAGGTTCAGATACGCAGTATTTT
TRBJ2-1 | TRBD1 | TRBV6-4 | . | CASSGRTGKLGGEQFF | TGTGCCAGCAGTGGGAGGACAGGGAAGCTCGGCGGTGAGCAGTTCTTC
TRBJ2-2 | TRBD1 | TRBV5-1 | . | CASSTGQGAWTGELFF | TGCGCCAGCAGCACCGGACAGGGGGCATGGACCGGGGAGCTGTTTTTT
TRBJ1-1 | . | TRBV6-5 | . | CASRPGLYTEAFF | TGTGCCAGCAGACCAGGACTCTACACTGAAGCTTTCTTT
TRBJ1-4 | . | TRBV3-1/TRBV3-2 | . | CASSPWQGGEKLFF | TGTGCCAGCAGCCCTTGGCAGGGTGGGGAAAAACTGTTTTTT
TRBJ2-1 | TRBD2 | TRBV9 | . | CASSVGPSPSGQYNEQFF | TGTGCCAGCAGCGTAGGTCCCAGTCCTAGCGGCCAATACAATGAGCAGTTCTTC
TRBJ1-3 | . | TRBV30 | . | CAWSVLQGSGNTIYF | TGTGCCTGGAGTGTATTACAGGGCTCTGGAAACACCATATATTTT
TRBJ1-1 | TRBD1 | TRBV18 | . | CASSPGQGHTEAFF | TGTGCCAGCTCACCGGGACAGGGCCACACTGAAGCTTTCTTT
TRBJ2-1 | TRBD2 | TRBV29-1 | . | CSVEGEREGLNEQFF | TGCAGCGTTGAAGGGGAGCGGGAGGGCCTCAATGAGCAGTTCTTC
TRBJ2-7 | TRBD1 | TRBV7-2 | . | CASSLRVAGTGSFEQYF | TGTGCCAGCAGCTTAAGAGTGGCGGGGACAGGGTCGTTCGAGCAGTACTTC
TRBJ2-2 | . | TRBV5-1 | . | CASSLGLRGYPTGELFF | TGCGCCAGCAGCCTCGGGTTGAGAGGGTACCCCACCGGGGAGCTGTTTTTT
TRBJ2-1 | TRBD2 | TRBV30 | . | CAWSSGLAGEDEQFF | TGTGCCTGGTCTTCGGGACTAGCGGGAGAGGATGAGCAGTTCTTC
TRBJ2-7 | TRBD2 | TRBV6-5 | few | CASSRGRREGHEQYF | TGTGCCAGCAGTCGCGGACGACGGGAGGGCCACGAGCAGTACTTC
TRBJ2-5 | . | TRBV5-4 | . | CASSLQGGRETQYF | TGTGCCAGCAGCCTACAGGGGGGGAGAGAGACCCAGTACTTC
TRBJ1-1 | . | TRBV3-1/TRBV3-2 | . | CASSQTPGVDTEAFF | TGTGCCAGCAGCCAAACTCCAGGGGTGGACACTGAAGCTTTCTTT
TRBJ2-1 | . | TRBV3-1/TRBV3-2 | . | CASSFRASRYNEQFF | TGTGCCAGCAGCTTTCGGGCTAGCAGATACAATGAGCAGTTCTTC
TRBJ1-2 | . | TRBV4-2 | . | CASSQADRVDYGYTF | TGTGCCAGCAGCCAGGCTGACAGAGTAGACTATGGCTACACCTTC
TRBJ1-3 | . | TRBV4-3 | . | CASSQGIRGSGNTIYF | TGCGCCAGCAGCCAAGGGATCAGGGGATCTGGAAACACCATATATTTT